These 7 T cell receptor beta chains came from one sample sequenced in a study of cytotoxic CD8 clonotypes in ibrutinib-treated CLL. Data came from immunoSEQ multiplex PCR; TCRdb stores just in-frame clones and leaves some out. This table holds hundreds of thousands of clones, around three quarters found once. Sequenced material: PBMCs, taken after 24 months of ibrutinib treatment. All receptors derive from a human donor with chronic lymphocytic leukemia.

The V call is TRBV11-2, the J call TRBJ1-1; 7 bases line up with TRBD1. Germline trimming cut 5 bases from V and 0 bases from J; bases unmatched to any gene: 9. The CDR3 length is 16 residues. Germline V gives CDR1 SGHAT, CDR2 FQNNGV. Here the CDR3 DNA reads TGTGCCAGCAGCCCCGGGACAGCCTACATGAACACTGAAGCTTTCTTT. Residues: CASSPGTAYMNTEAFF. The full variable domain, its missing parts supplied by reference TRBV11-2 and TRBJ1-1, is EAGVAQSPRYKIIEKRQSVAFWCNPISGHATLYWYQQILGQGPKLLIQFQNNGVVDDSQLPKDRFSAERLKGVDSTLKIQPAKLEDSAVYLCASSPGTAYMNTEAFFGQGTRLTVV.

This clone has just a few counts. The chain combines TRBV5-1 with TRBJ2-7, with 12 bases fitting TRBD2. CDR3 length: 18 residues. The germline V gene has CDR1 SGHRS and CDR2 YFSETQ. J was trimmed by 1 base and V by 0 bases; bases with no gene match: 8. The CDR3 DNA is TGCGCCAGCAGCTTGGTTCCGCTAGCGGGAGGGCCTTCCTACGAGCAGTACTTC. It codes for CASSLVPLAGGPSYEQYF.

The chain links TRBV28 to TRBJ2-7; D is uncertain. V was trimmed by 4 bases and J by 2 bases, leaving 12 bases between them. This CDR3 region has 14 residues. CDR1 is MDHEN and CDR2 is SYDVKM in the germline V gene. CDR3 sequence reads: CASSSPTLPYEQYF. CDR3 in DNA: TGTGCCAGCAGTTCCCCCACCTTACCCTACGAGCAGTACTTC.

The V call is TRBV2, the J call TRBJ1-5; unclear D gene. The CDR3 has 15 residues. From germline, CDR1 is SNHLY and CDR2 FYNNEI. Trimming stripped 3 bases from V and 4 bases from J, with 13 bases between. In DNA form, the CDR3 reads TGTGCCAGCAGTGAGGCCCAGTTGTCTAATCAGCCCCAGCATTTT. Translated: CASSEAQLSNQPQHF. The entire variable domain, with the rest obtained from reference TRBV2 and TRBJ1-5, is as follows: EPEVTQTPSHQVTQMGQEVILRCVPISNHLYFYWYRQILGQKVEFLVSFYNNEISEKSEIFDDQFSVERPDGSNFTLKIRSTKLEDSAMYFCASSEAQLSNQPQHFGDGTRLSIL.

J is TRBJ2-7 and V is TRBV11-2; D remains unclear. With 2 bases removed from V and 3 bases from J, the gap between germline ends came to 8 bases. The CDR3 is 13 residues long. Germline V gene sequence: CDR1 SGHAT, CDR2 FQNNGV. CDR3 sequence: CASSLSTLYEQYF. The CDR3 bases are TGTGCCAGCAGCTTAAGTACCCTCTACGAGCAGTACTTC.

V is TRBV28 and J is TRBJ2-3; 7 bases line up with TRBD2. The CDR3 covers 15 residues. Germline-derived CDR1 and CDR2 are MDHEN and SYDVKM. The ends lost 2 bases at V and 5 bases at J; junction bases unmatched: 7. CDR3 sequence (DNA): TGTGCCAGCAGTTTAGTAGCGGGTGATGGAGATACGCAGTATTTT. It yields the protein CASSLVAGDGDTQYF. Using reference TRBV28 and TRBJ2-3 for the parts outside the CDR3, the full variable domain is DVKVTQSSRYLVKRTGEKVFLECVQDMDHENMFWYRQDPGLGLRLIYFSYDVKMKEKGDIPEGYSVSREKKERFSLILESASTNQTSMYLCASSLVAGDGDTQYFGPGTRLTVL.

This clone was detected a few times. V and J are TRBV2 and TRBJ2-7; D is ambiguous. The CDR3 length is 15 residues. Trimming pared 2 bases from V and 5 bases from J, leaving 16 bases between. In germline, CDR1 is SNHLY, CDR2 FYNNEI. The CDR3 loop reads CASSERGLAMDEQYF. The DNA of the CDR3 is TGTGCCAGCAGTGAACGCGGTTTAGCAATGGACGAGCAGTACTTC.